Listed here are 2 T cell receptor beta chains from one sample, sequenced in a study of blood T cell repertoires in COVID-19. The data were produced by immunoSEQ multiplex PCR, yet TCRdb's version contains in-frame clones alone and is incomplete. The profile shows 150,000 to 200,000 clones, approximately 85% of them singletons. The sample comprised peripheral blood. The receptor set was obtained from a woman older than 75 with acute or convalescent COVID-19.

The CDR3: CATSDFSTGRQYF. The CDR3 DNA reads as TGTGCCACCAGTGATTTTTCGACAGGTCGGCAGTACTTC. This chain uses TRBV24-1 with TRBJ2-7, with TRBD1 as a possible D gene (6 bases). The germline gives CDR1 KGHDR, CDR2 SFDVKD. The length of the CDR3 is 13 residues. V lost 1 base to trimming and J lost 9 bases, with 12 bases between them.

This clone has only a few counts. The gene calls are TRBV7-3 and TRBJ2-2; D is undetermined. CDR1 and CDR2 from the germline V gene are SGHTA and FQGTGA. V was shortened by 1 base and J by 1 base, with 10 bases between the two germline ends. The CDR3 is 16 residues long. The CDR3 DNA reads TGTGCCAGCAGCTTAAGGGCCCCCGGGAACACCGGGGAGCTGTTTTTT. Amino acid sequence: CASSLRAPGNTGELFF.